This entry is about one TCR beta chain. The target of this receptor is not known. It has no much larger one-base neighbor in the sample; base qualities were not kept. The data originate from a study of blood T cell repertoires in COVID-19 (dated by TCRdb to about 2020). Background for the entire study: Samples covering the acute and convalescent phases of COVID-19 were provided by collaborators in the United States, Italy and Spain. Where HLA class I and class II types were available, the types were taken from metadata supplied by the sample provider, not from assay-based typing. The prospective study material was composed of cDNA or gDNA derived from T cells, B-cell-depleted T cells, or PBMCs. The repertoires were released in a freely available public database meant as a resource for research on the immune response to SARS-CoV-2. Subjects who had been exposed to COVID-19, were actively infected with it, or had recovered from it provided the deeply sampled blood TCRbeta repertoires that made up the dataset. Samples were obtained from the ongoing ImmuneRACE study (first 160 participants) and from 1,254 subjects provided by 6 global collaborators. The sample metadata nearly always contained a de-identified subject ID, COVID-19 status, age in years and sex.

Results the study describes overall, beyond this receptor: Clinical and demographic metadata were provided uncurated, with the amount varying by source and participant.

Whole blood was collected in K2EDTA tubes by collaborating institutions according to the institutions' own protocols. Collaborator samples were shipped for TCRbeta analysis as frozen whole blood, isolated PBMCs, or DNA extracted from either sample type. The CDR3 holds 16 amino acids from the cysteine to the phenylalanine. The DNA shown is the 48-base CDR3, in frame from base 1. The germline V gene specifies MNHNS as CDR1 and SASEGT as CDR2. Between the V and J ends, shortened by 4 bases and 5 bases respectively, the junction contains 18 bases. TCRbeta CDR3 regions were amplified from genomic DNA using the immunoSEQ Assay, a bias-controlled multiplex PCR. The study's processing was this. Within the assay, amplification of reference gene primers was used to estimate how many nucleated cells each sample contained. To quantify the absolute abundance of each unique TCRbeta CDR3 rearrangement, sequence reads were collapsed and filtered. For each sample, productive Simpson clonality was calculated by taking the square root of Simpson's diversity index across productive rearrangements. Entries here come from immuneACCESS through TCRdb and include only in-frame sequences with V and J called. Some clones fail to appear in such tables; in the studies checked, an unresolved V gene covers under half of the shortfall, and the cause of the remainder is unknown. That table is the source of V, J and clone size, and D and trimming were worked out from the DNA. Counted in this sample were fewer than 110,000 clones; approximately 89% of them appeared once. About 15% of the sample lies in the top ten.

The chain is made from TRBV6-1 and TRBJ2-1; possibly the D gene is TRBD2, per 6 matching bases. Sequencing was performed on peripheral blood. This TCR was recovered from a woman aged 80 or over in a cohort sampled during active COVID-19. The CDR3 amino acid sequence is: CASSVSGWGVNNEQFF. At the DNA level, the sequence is TGTGCCAGCAGTGTGAGTGGCTGGGGGGTGAACAATGAGCAGTTCTTC.